This entry features one TCR beta chain sequence. The antigen remains undetermined. The data originate from a study of shared clonotypes between healthy human individuals. Findings of the study overall: In having few donors, the study represented limited genetic and exposure-history diversity.

Splitting of each subset's genomic DNA was done evenly across several immunoSEQ plates. Produced via immunoSEQ multiplex PCR; TCRdb's table is partial and in-frame only. The sample records roughly 760,000 clones, 74% being singletons. The receptor was derived from a woman younger than 45 in good health. Sequenced: memory CD4+ T cells sorted from blood. The sample's subset: CD45RA-negative fraction.

CDR3 sequence (DNA): TGTGCCAGCAGTTACGGCGGGAGTCGTATAGATACGCAGTATTTT. Translation: CASSYGGSRIDTQYF. V is TRBV6-6 and J is TRBJ2-3; TRBD2 agrees at 7 bases. The CDR3 runs 15 residues. V shed 2 bases, J shed 5 bases, and the junction held 7 bases outside the gene matches. Germline CDR1 is MNHNY and CDR2 is SVGAGI (reference sequence).